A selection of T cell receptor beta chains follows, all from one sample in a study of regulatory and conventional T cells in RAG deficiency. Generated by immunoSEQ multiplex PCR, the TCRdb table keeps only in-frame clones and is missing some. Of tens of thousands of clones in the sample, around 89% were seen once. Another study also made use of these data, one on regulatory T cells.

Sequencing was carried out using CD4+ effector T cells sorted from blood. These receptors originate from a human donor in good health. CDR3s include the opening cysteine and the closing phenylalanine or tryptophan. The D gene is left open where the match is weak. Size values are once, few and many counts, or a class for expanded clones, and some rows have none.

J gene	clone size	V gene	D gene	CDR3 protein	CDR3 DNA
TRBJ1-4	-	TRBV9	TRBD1	CASSAQGQEEKLFF	TGTGCCAGCAGCGCGCAGGGACAGGAGGAAAAACTGTTTTTT
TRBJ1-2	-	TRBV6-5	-	CASSYGGAYGYTF	TGTGCCAGCAGTTACGGGGGGGCCTATGGCTACACCTTC
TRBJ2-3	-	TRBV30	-	CAWSVDGVYTDTQYF	TGTGCCTGGAGTGTAGACGGAGTTTACACAGATACGCAGTATTTT
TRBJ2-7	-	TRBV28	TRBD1	CASSFDYTGAYEQYF	TGTGCCAGCAGTTTCGATTACACAGGGGCCTACGAGCAGTACTTC
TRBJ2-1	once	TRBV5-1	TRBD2	CASSLNGGRIDEQFF	TGCGCCAGCAGCTTGAACGGCGGGAGGATCGATGAGCAGTTCTTC
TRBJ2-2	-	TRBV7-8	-	CASSLEGVNTGELFF	TGTGCCAGCAGCTTGGAAGGGGTAAACACCGGGGAGCTGTTTTTT
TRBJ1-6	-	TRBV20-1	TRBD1	CSAQGESPLHF	TGCAGTGCCCAGGGGGAATCACCCCTCCACTTT
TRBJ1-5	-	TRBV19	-	CASSHRSNQPQHF	TGTGCCAGTAGCCACAGGAGCAATCAGCCCCAGCATTTT
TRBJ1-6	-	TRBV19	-	CASSISQGRNSPLHF	TGTGCCAGTAGTATATCCCAGGGGCGTAATTCACCCCTCCACTTT
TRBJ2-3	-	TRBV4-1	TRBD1	CASSHSGQGTDTQYF	TGCGCCAGCAGCCACTCGGGACAGGGAACAGATACGCAGTATTTT
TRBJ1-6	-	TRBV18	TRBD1	CASSVTGSNSPLHF	TGTGCCAGCTCTGTGACAGGGTCGAATTCACCCCTCCACTTT
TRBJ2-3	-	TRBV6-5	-	CASSYSSDTQYF	TGTGCCAGCAGTTATAGCTCAGATACGCAGTATTTT
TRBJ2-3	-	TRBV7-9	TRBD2	CASSYSGTQDTQYF	TGTGCCAGCAGTTATAGCGGGACCCAAGATACGCAGTATTTT
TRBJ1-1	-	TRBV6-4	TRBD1	CASRPNRGMNTEAFF	TGTGCCAGCAGACCGAACAGGGGAATGAACACTGAAGCTTTCTTT
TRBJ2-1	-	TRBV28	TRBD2	CASSLASGFSYNEQFF	TGTGCCAGCAGTTTGGCTAGCGGGTTCTCCTACAATGAGCAGTTCTTC
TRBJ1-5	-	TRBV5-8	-	CASNHPPGDQPQHF	TGTGCCAGCAACCACCCGCCGGGTGATCAGCCCCAGCATTTT
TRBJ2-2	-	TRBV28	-	CASIGGGNTGELFF	TGTGCCAGCATAGGGGGAGGGAACACCGGGGAGCTGTTTTTT
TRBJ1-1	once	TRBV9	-	CASSVGQSGNTEAFF	TGTGCCAGCAGCGTAGGGCAGTCGGGGAATACTGAAGCTTTCTTT
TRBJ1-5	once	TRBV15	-	CATSRERAGFSNQPQHF	TGTGCCACCAGCAGAGAGAGGGCGGGATTTAGCAATCAGCCCCAGCATTTT
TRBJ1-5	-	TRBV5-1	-	CASSSARTQRGNQPQHF	TGCGCCAGCAGCTCGGCACGGACCCAGAGGGGCAATCAGCCCCAGCATTTT
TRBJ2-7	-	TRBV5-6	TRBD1	CASSLDYDRGNEQYF	TGTGCCAGCAGCCTGGACTATGACAGGGGTAACGAGCAGTACTTC
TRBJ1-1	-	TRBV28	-	CASSNPLGEAFF	TGTGCCAGCAGCAATCCTTTAGGTGAAGCTTTCTTT
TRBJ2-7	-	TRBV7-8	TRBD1	CASSTSPGQGSEQYF	TGTGCCAGCAGCACCTCTCCGGGACAGGGCTCCGAGCAGTACTTC
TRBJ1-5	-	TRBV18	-	CASSPDAQPQHF	TGTGCCAGCTCACCAGACGCTCAGCCCCAGCATTTT
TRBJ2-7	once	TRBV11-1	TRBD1	CASSLDRGFYYEQYF	TGTGCCAGCAGCTTAGACAGGGGATTCTACTACGAGCAGTACTTC
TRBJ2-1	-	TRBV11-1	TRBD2	CASSNGLAGVNEQFF	TGTGCCAGCAGCAATGGACTAGCGGGAGTTAATGAGCAGTTCTTC
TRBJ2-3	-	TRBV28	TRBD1	CASSSPRGRQSTDTQYF	TGTGCCAGCAGTTCTCCCAGGGGGCGGCAAAGCACAGATACGCAGTATTTT
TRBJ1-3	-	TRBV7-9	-	CASSLASGREGNTIYF	TGTGCCAGCAGCTTAGCCTCCGGTCGTGAAGGAAACACCATATATTTT
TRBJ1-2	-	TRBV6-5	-	CASAVVSYGYTF	TGTGCCAGCGCCGTCGTGTCGTATGGCTACACCTTC
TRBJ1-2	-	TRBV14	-	CASSQVFAGGGYTF	TGTGCCAGCAGCCAAGTATTTGCAGGCGGGGGCTACACCTTC
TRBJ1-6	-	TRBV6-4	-	CASSITGDSPLHF	TGTGCCAGCAGTATAACAGGAGATTCACCCCTCCACTTT
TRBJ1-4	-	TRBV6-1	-	CASSEARSNEKLFF	TGTGCCAGCAGTGAAGCGCGAAGTAATGAAAAACTGTTTTTT
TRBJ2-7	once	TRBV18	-	CASSPLASYEQYF	TGTGCCAGCTCACCACTCGCCTCCTACGAGCAGTACTTC
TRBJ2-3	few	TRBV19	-	CASSLGGNTDTQYF	TGTGCCAGTAGTCTTGGCGGGAACACAGATACGCAGTATTTT
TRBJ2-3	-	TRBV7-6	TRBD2	CASSSTSVHSTDTQYF	TGTGCCAGCAGCTCCACTAGCGTTCATAGCACAGATACGCAGTATTTT
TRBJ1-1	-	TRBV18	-	CASSPDRDEAFF	TGTGCCAGCTCACCGGATCGGGATGAAGCTTTCTTT
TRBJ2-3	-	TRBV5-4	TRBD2	CASSPTSGVGTDTQYF	TGTGCCAGCAGCCCCACTAGCGGGGTTGGCACAGATACGCAGTATTTT
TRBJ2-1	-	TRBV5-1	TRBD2	CASSLPGLAGLNEQFF	TGCGCCAGCAGCCTTCCGGGACTAGCGGGGCTCAATGAGCAGTTCTTC
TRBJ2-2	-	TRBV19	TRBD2	CASSISSLAGRNTGELFF	TGTGCCAGTAGTATTTCATCCCTAGCGGGCCGGAACACCGGGGAGCTGTTTTTT
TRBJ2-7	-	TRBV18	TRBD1	CASSPPYGTGYEQYF	TGTGCCAGCTCACCACCGTACGGGACAGGCTACGAGCAGTACTTC
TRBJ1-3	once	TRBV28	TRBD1	CASSLASDRVSSGNTIYF	TGTGCCAGCAGCCTTGCTTCGGACAGGGTGAGCTCTGGAAACACCATATATTTT
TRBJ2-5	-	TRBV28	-	CASSLGGGGRETQYF	TGTGCCAGCAGTTTAGGGGGAGGGGGCCGTGAGACCCAGTACTTC
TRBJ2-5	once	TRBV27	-	CASSLRLQETQYF	TGTGCCAGCAGTTTAAGGCTACAAGAGACCCAGTACTTC
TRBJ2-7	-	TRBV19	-	CASRAPGFPIYEQYF	TGTGCCAGTCGGGCGCCGGGCTTCCCTATCTACGAGCAGTACTTC
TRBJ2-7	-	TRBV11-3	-	CASSFVPSYEQYF	TGTGCCAGCAGCTTCGTTCCCTCCTACGAGCAGTACTTC
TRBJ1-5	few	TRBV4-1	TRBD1	CASSLGTGGKSNQPQHF	TGCGCCAGCAGCTTAGGGACAGGGGGGAAGAGCAATCAGCCCCAGCATTTT
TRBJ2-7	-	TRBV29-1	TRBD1	CSASQGYSGEQYF	TGCAGCGCCTCACAGGGGTATTCGGGCGAGCAGTACTTC
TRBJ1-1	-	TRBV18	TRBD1	CASSRDRWNTEAFF	TGTGCCAGCTCTCGGGACAGATGGAACACTGAAGCTTTCTTT
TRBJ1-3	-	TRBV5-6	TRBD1	CASSLPGQGGNTIYF	TGTGCCAGCAGTCTACCCGGACAGGGTGGAAACACCATATATTTT